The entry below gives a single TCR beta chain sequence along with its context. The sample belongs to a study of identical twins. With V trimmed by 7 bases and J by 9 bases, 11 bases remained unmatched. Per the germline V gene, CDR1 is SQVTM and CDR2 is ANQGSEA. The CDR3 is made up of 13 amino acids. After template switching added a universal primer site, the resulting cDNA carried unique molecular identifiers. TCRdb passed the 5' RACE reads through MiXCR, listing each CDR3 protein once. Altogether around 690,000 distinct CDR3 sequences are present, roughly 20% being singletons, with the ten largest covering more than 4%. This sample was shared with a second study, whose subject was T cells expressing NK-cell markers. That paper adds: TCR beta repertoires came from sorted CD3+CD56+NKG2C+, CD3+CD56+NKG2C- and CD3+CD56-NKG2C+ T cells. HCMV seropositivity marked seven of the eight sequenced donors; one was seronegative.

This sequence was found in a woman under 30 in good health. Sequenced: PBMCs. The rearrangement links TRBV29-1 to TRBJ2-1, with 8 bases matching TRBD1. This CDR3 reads CSGTGGNQIEQFF. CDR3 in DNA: TGCAGCGGTACAGGGGGAAATCAAATTGAGCAGTTCTTC.